A single sample is the source of the 14 T cell receptor beta chains below, sequenced in a study of T cell responses to AZD1222 COVID-19 vaccine. Sequencing was performed with immunoSEQ multiplex PCR; in TCRdb, only in-frame clones are kept and a portion is missing. The sample holds 200,000 or so clones, 93% seen once. The sample here was peripheral blood, taken on day 0 of MenACWY control vaccination. The receptors come from an adult in good health.

The V call is TRBV20-1, the J call TRBJ1-6; 9 bases line up with TRBD1. J was trimmed by 7 bases and V by 3 bases; bases with no gene match: 7. The CDR3 runs to 15 residues. The germline V gene has CDR1 DFQATT and CDR2 SNEGSKA (reference sequence). CDR3 in DNA: TGCAGTGCTAGTCCATACAGGGGGCAAAATTCACCCCTCCACTTT. Protein sequence: CSASPYRGQNSPLHF.

This clone was recorded only once. J is TRBJ1-5 and V is TRBV30; no firm D call. The germline V gene encodes CDR1 GTSNPN and CDR2 SVGIG (reference sequence). With 0 bases removed from V and 0 bases from J, the gap between germline ends came to 18 bases. CDR3 length equals 18 residues. CDR3 nucleotides: TGTGCCTGGAGTGTACCCTTTATATCGCCGGATAGCAATCAGCCCCAGCATTTT. It yields the protein CAWSVPFISPDSNQPQHF. Drawing the rest from reference TRBV30 and TRBJ1-5, the complete variable domain is SQTIHQWPATLVQPVGSPLSLECTVEGTSNPNLYWYRQAAGRGLQLLFYSVGIGQISSEVPQNLSASRPQDRQFILSSKKLLLSDSGFYLCAWSVPFISPDSNQPQHFGDGTRLSIL.

The chain links TRBV5-4 to TRBJ1-2; D possibly corresponds to TRBD1 (5 bases). The germline V and J ends were trimmed by 1 base and 4 bases, with 17 bases remaining between them. The CDR3 sequence is 16 residues long. Germline V gene lookup returns CDR1 SGHNT and CDR2 YYREEE (reference sequence). CDR3 loop: CASSLTGTGYGYGYTF. DNA for the CDR3: TGTGCCAGCAGCTTGACCGGGACGGGATACGGCTATGGCTACACCTTC.

The gene calls are TRBV18 and TRBJ1-2, with 7 bases that match TRBD1. The junction had 4 bases not matched to a gene; V was cut back by 3 bases and J by 0 bases. The germline CDR1 and CDR2 sequences are KGHSH and LQKENI. The CDR3 contains 15 residues. CDR3 bases: TGTGCCAGCTCACCTGGGACAGAAGCTAACTATGGCTACACCTTC. Amino acids: CASSPGTEANYGYTF.

The chain recombines TRBV10-3 with TRBJ1-5; tentatively, D is TRBD1 (5 bases). Germline CDR1 ENHRY, CDR2 SYGVKD. V dropped 2 bases and J dropped 6 bases, with 11 bases sitting between them. CDR3 length: 14 residues. CDR3 DNA: TGTGCCATCAGTGAGAGGGGTCCGAGTCAGCCCCAGCATTTT. Protein sequence: CAISERGPSQPQHF.

The chain carries TRBV2 and TRBJ2-5; D not certain. In germline, CDR1 is SNHLY, CDR2 FYNNEI. CDR3 size: 16 residues. The germline V and J ends were trimmed by 1 base and 1 base, with 13 bases remaining between them. For the CDR3, the DNA is TGTGCCAGCAGTGAAGGTTCAGGAGTCCCCCAAGAGACCCAGTACTTC. Protein sequence: CASSEGSGVPQETQYF.

The V and J genes are TRBV18 and TRBJ1-6; D perhaps matches TRBD1 (5 bases). The germline V gene encodes CDR1 KGHSH and CDR2 LQKENI. Trimming stripped 3 bases from V and 7 bases from J, with 13 bases between. CDR3 length equals 15 residues. The CDR3 protein is CASSPRGDLNSPLHF. CDR3 coding DNA: TGTGCCAGCTCACCTCGGGGGGATTTGAATTCACCCCTCCACTTT.

This sequence joins TRBV6-4 and TRBJ1-2, with 8 nucleotides matching TRBD1. The germline CDR1 and CDR2 sequences are MRHNA and SNTAGT. This CDR3 has 14 residues. With V trimmed by 4 bases and J by 5 bases, 6 bases remained unmatched. The CDR3 coding sequence is TGTGCCAGCAGTGCCGGGACAGGAGTGTATGGCTACACCTTC. Its protein is CASSAGTGVYGYTF.

This rearrangement joins TRBV6-1 to TRBJ1-1; the D is unclear. V lost 1 base and J lost 8, with 2 bases in between. The V gene's germline CDR1 is MNHNS and CDR2 SASEGT. The CDR3 length is 10 residues. DNA of the CDR3: TGTGCCAGCAGTGAAGAGGAAGCTTTCTTT. Its protein is CASSEEEAFF.

This chain links TRBV5-1 with TRBJ1-5, with no clear D. Looked up from germline, CDR1 is SGHRS and CDR2 is YFSETQ. The CDR3 has 14 amino acids. V gave up 0 bases and J gave up 0 bases, with 4 bases separating them. DNA for the CDR3: TGCGCCAGCAGCTTGGCCGGTAGCAATCAGCCCCAGCATTTT. Translated, it gives CASSLAGSNQPQHF. Complete variable domain (other parts from reference TRBV5-1 and TRBJ1-5): KAGVTQTPRYLIKTRGQQVTLSCSPISGHRSVSWYQQTPGQGLQFLFEYFSETQRNKGNFPGRFSGRQFSNSRSEMNVSTLELGDSALYLCASSLAGSNQPQHFGDGTRLSIL.

The genes are TRBV5-4 and TRBJ1-3; TRBD1 matches 12 bases. Germline V gene data show CDR1 as SGHNT and CDR2 as YYREEE (reference sequence). The CDR3 covers 16 residues. V was pared by 4 bases and J by 6 bases, with 8 bases of the junction left unmatched. DNA of the CDR3: TGTGCCAGCAGCCCGGCAGGGGGACAGGGGGCAAACACCATATATTTT. It translates to CASSPAGGQGANTIYF.

The chain uses TRBV20-1 and TRBJ2-1; the D is unclear. The V gene lost 4 bases and the J gene lost 6 bases, with 7 bases spanning the gap. CDR1 is DFQATT, CDR2 SNEGSKA, per germline (reference sequence). The CDR3 contains 11 residues. The CDR3 DNA reads TGCAGTGCTACCGCGCTCAATGAGCAGTTCTTC. Translating gives CSATALNEQFF.

A single count supports this clone. A junction end diverges from the germline sequence, so it may reflect a read error. The chain links TRBV11-2 to TRBJ2-7; D assignment may be TRBD1 or TRBD2 (5 bases each). CDR1 and CDR2 (germline): SGHAT, FQNNGV. The length of the CDR3 is 12 residues. This CDR3 reads CASSLEGTPSFF. The CDR3 DNA reads as TGTGCCAGCAGCTTAGAAGGGACCCCCTCGTTCTTC.

This chain uses TRBV4-1 with TRBJ2-3; 10 bases match TRBD1. This CDR3 is 17 amino acids long. Unmatched junction bases numbered 9, after V lost 4 bases and J lost 2 bases. Germline lookup yields CDR1 MGHRA and CDR2 YSYEKL. CDR3 in amino acids: CASSRTGTGASTDTQYF. The CDR3 DNA follows: TGCGCCAGCAGCCGGACCGGGACAGGGGCTTCCACAGATACGCAGTATTTT.